The 8 T cell receptor beta chains presented below share a single source sample, sequenced in a study of T cell clonality in common variable immunodeficiency. Libraries were prepared by immunoSEQ multiplex PCR; TCRdb keeps only in-frame clonotypes and omits some of them. The sample has some 52,000 clones, none seen only once. The material sequenced was peripheral blood mononuclear cells. Source of these receptors: a person between 18 and 75 years old in good health.

This clone was seen ten or more times. The observed sequence ends 3 residues before the CDR3 terminus, with the missing tail filled in from the germline J gene. This rearrangement joins TRBV7-6 to TRBJ2-7; TRBD2 matches at 9 bases. The CDR3 covers 15 residues. Trimming took 1 base from V and 0 from J; bases not matched to a gene: 1. Germline-derived CDR1 and CDR2 are SGHVS and FNYEAQ. The sequenced part of the CDR3 DNA is TGTGCCAGCAGCTTAGAAGCGGGAGGCTCCTACGAG. It translates to CASSLEAGGSYE. The entire CDR3 protein reads CASSLEAGGSYEQYF.

This clone was found many times. The read ends 3 residues before the CDR3 terminus; that terminus is restored from the germline J gene. The rearrangement links TRBV29-1 to TRBJ2-2; 7 bases fit TRBD1. The germline gives CDR1 SQVTM, CDR2 ANQGSEA. This CDR3 has 13 amino acids. J was trimmed by 4 bases and V by 4 bases; bases with no gene match: 3. CDR3 sequence reads: CSVVTGVTGELFF. The CDR3 DNA, read in part, is TGCAGCGTTGTAACAGGGGTCACCGGGGAG.

This clone was seen repeatedly, ten times or more. The CDR3 extends 3 residues past the end of the read, so its final part is completed from the germline J gene. This chain connects TRBV5-8 to TRBJ2-1; maybe TRBD2 (5 bases). The CDR3 runs to 13 residues. CDR1 and CDR2 (germline): SGHTS, YDEGEE. The V end lost 6 bases, the J end lost 2 bases, and 9 bases lay between the germline ends. CDR3 DNA (partial): TGTGCCAGCAATACGAGGGCCTACAATGAG. Translation: CASNTRAYNE. The entire CDR3 sequence reads CASNTRAYNEQFF.

This clone was picked up many times. The read terminates 3 residues before the CDR3 end, so the remaining end is supplied by the germline J gene. V is TRBV2 and J is TRBJ1-4; 11 bases are shared with TRBD1. Losses at the gene ends were 6 bases for V and 7 bases for J; bases not matched to a gene: 7. The CDR3 runs 15 residues. From germline, CDR1 is SNHLY and CDR2 FYNNEI. The CDR3 DNA, read in part, is TGTGCCAGCAGGGCGAGGACAGGGGGCATTGAAAAA. It yields the protein CASRARTGGIEK. The complete CDR3 reads CASRARTGGIEKLFF.

As concerns this clone: The read terminates 3 residues before the CDR3 end, so the remaining end is supplied by the germline J gene. The chain recombines TRBV19 with TRBJ1-1; D might be TRBD1 (5 bases). The germline V gene encodes CDR1 LNHDA and CDR2 SQIVND (reference sequence). Trimming took off 1 base at V and 5 bases at J, with 14 bases between the two ends. The CDR3 length is 15 residues. CDR3 DNA, as far as it was read: TGTGCCAGTAGTATAGGTTCGGGGGAAATGACTGAA. Translation: CASSIGSGEMTE. The entire CDR3 protein is CASSIGSGEMTEAFF. Combining the CDR3 with reference TRBV19 and TRBJ1-1 gives the whole variable domain DGGITQSPKYLFRKEGQNVTLSCEQNLNHDAMYWYRQDPGQGLRLIYYSQIVNDFQKGDIAEGYSVSREKKESFPLTVTSAQKNPTAFYLCASSIGSGEMTEAFFGQGTRLTVV.

This clone showed up just a few times. The observed sequence ends 3 residues before the CDR3 terminus, with the missing tail filled in from the germline J gene. The gene calls are TRBV7-9 and TRBJ1-1; 7 positions match TRBD1. CDR1 SEHNR and CDR2 FQNEAQ come from the germline V gene (reference sequence). The CDR3 length is 15 residues. V gave up 4 bases and J gave up 4 bases; unmatched junction bases: 9. The part of the CDR3 DNA that was read is TGTGCCAGCAGCTCTTACTGGACAGGTGGCACTGAA. It is translated as CASSSYWTGGTE. The full CDR3 reads CASSSYWTGGTEAFF.

This clone was detected ten times or more. One junction end does not reproduce the germline sequence, and a read error may be involved. The read terminates 3 residues ahead of where the CDR3 ends, so the germline J gene completes it. V and J are TRBV4-2 and TRBJ2-1; 8 nucleotides align to TRBD1. The CDR3 has 15 amino acids. In germline, CDR1 is LGHNA, CDR2 YNFKEQ. Partial CDR3 DNA: TGCGCCAGCAGCCGCGCAGGGGGCGCGATCAATGAG. Translated, it gives CASSRAGGAINE. The complete CDR3 sequence is CASSRAGGAINEQFF.

This clone came up a few times. The missing CDR3 end, 3 residues past where the read stops, is filled in from the germline J gene. The chain recombines TRBV7-1 with TRBJ1-2; the match to TRBD1 covers 7 bases. TRBV7-1 is an ORF, and what it does is uncertain. With 2 bases clipped from V and 0 bases from J, the junction kept 15 bases outside the gene matches. The CDR3 covers 19 residues. The CDR3 DNA, read in part, is TGTGCCAGCAGCTCACAGAGGTCGAACAGGGGTTTTTCTAACTATGGC. Protein product: CASSSQRSNRGFSNYG. The whole CDR3 reads CASSSQRSNRGFSNYGYTF.